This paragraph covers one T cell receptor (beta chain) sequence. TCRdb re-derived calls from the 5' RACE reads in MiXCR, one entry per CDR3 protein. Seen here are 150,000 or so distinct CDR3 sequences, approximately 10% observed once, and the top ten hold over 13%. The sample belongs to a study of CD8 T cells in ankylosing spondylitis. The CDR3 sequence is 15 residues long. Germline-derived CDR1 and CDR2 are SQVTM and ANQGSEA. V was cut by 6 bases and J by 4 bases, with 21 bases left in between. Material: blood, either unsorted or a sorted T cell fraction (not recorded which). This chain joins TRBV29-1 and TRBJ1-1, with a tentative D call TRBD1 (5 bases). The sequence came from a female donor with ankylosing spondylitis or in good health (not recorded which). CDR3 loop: CSVERLEGLFTEAFF. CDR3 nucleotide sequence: TGCAGCGTGGAACGGTTGGAGGGGTTGTTCACTGAAGCTTTCTTT.